This T cell receptor (beta chain) comes out of a study of identical twins. Whole-study results and caveats: Without tracking the same donors, conclusions rested on cross-sectional statistical analysis. For out-of-frame beta sequences, excess twin sharing was weaker.

The J segment lost 7 bases and the V segment lost 3 bases, leaving 6 bases of the junction unmatched. Looked up from germline, CDR1 is SQVTM and CDR2 is ANQGSEA. This CDR3 comprises 13 residues. Via MiXCR, TCRdb re-called the 5' RACE reads, giving one row per CDR3 protein. The sample lists around 250,000 distinct CDR3 sequences; 5.5% to 7.5% were seen once. Only a few counts were recorded for this clonotype. Its specificity is unknown. The same data also contributed to another study, on T cells expressing NK-cell markers.

Sequenced material: CD8+ T cells sorted from blood. The chain employs TRBV29-1 and TRBJ1-1; 9 nucleotides align to TRBD1. The TCR was taken from a woman under 30 in good health. CDR3 nucleotide sequence: TGCAGCGTTGATTCACAGGGGGCGAGTGAAGCTTTCTTT. As protein: CSVDSQGASEAFF.